Listed here are 13 T cell receptor beta chains from one sample, sequenced in a study of PD-1 blockade in classical Hodgkin lymphoma (dated by TCRdb to about 2020). Preparation of the library involved the immunoSEQ multiplex PCR assay. In its TCRdb copy, this immuneACCESS table keeps in-frame sequences only and misses some clones. Where compared with another copy, unresolved V genes explain less than half of these, and the others have no known cause. This sample holds over 80,000 clones; approximately 78% were observed only once. Less than 10% of the sample lies in the top ten. The sample's time point label is to be understood as: cycle 4 day 1 (C4D1), after less than 7 weeks of nivolumab. All trial patients had relapsed after autologous stem cell transplantation, with cohorts A, B and C differing in prior brentuximab vedotin exposure. The specimen was peripheral blood mononuclear cells (PBMCs), collected before the fourth cycle of nivolumab. The receptors were gathered from a human donor with classical Hodgkin lymphoma.

CDR3 DNA: TGTGCCAGCACCGGCCCCGGTTGGACAGGGCTAAACACTGAAGCTTTCTTT. This encodes CASTGPGWTGLNTEAFF. The genes are TRBV2 and TRBJ1-1; 8 bases are a match to TRBD1. CDR1 SNHLY and CDR2 FYNNEI come from the germline V gene. CDR3 length: 17 amino acids. Losses at the gene ends were 7 bases for V and 2 bases for J; bases not matched to a gene: 15.

The chain couples TRBV6-6 to TRBJ1-3; no clear D. The V end lost 0 bases, the J end lost 4 bases, and 13 bases lay between the germline ends. The germline gives CDR1 MNHNY, CDR2 SVGAGI (reference sequence). The CDR3 has 16 amino acids. The CDR3 spells CASSYSRVLGGNTIYF. The CDR3 nucleotides read TGTGCCAGCAGTTACTCTCGAGTATTGGGGGGAAACACCATATATTTT.

The chain uses TRBV5-1 and TRBJ1-2; no firm D call. CDR3 size: 12 residues. Per the germline V gene, CDR1 is SGHRS and CDR2 is YFSETQ. Trimming left V 0 bases short and J 6 bases short, with 6 bases between. CDR3 protein: CASSLEGNGYTF. CDR3 nucleotide sequence: TGCGCCAGCAGCTTGGAAGGGAATGGCTACACCTTC.

The J gene is TRBJ2-3, the V gene TRBV7-9; weak D call: TRBD1 (6 bases). Germline CDR1 reads SEHNR; CDR2 reads FQNEAQ (reference sequence). Trimming cost V 2 bases and J 0 bases, with 9 bases left between them. This CDR3 contains 15 residues. Here the CDR3 DNA reads TGTGCCAGCAGCTTACAGGGGCTCAGCACAGATACGCAGTATTTT. It encodes CASSLQGLSTDTQYF.

The V and J genes are TRBV18 and TRBJ2-3, with 10 bases identical to TRBD2. V shed 3 bases and J 5 bases; nucleotides not matched to a gene: 8. Germline CDR1 KGHSH, CDR2 LQKENI. The CDR3 runs 16 residues. The CDR3 region is CASSPGLADRGDTQYF. Here the CDR3 DNA reads TGTGCCAGCTCACCCGGACTAGCGGATAGAGGAGATACGCAGTATTTT. Combining the CDR3 with reference TRBV18 and TRBJ2-3 gives the whole variable domain NAGVMQNPRHLVRRRGQEARLRCSPMKGHSHVYWYRQLPEEGLKFMVYLQKENIIDESGMPKERFSAEFPKEGPSILRIQQVVRGDSAAYFCASSPGLADRGDTQYFGPGTRLTVL.

The chain couples TRBV7-9 to TRBJ2-5, with 8 bases aligning to TRBD2. CDR3 length: 16 residues. Germline V gene data show CDR1 as SEHNR and CDR2 as FQNEAQ (reference sequence). V shed 2 bases and J 2 bases; nucleotides not matched to a gene: 7. DNA of the CDR3: TGTGCCAGCAGCTTATTCGTTAGCGGGGTTCAAGAGACCCAGTACTTC. Translation gives CASSLFVSGVQETQYF.

This rearrangement joins TRBV11-2 to TRBJ2-7; tentative D call: TRBD2 (5 bases). The CDR3 loop spans 18 amino acids. Germline CDR1 reads SGHAT; CDR2 reads FQNNGV. Trimming took 0 bases from V and 0 from J, leaving 18 bases between them. Written as DNA, the CDR3 is TGTGCCAGCAGCTTAGATCACGAGGGTAGCGCCTTCTCCTACGAGCAGTACTTC. Protein: CASSLDHEGSAFSYEQYF.

On this clone itself: Germline and junction disagree at one end, which may indicate a read error. The chain carries TRBV6-1 and TRBJ2-2; D is perhaps TRBD1 or TRBD2 (6 bases each). Germline V gene sequence: CDR1 MNHNS, CDR2 SASEGT. The CDR3 extends over 16 amino acids. The DNA of the CDR3 is TGTGCCAGCAGTGAAGGCTACCGCAGTGGGGGCGGGAAGCTGTTTTTT. This sequence encodes CASSEGYRSGGGKLFF.

The chain combines TRBV4-2 with TRBJ2-7; TRBD1 might be the D (6 bases). Germline CDR1 LGHNA, CDR2 YNFKEQ. Trimming took 3 bases from V and 2 from J, leaving 23 bases between them. The CDR3 extends over 18 amino acids. The CDR3 bases are TGTGCCAGCAGCCAGGAGTCCCCTTACAGGGTAGTTCCCTACGAGCAGTACTTC. This gives the protein CASSQESPYRVVPYEQYF.

This sequence joins TRBV7-2 and TRBJ2-5; D unclear. The CDR3 length is 8 residues. V lost 8 bases, J lost 5 bases, and 0 bases lay in between. Germline V gene sequence: CDR1 SGHTA, CDR2 FQGNSA. This CDR3 reads CASETQYF. The CDR3 coding sequence is TGTGCCAGCGAGACCCAGTACTTC.

The V and J genes are TRBV20-1 and TRBJ1-6; 9 nucleotides agree with TRBD1. CDR1 DFQATT and CDR2 SNEGSKA come from the germline V gene (reference sequence). The trim removed 6 bases at V and 14 bases at J, leaving 5 bases unmatched. CDR3 length equals 11 residues. CDR3 nucleotide sequence: TGCAGTGCAGGGACAGGGTGGGCCCTCCACTTT. Its translation: CSAGTGWALHF.

The rearrangement uses TRBV6-5 and TRBJ2-4; D remains ambiguous. Germline CDR1 reads MNHEY; CDR2 reads SVGAGI. The CDR3 runs 14 residues. Trimming stripped 7 bases from V and 1 base from J, with 11 bases between. CDR3: CASNSPGAKNIQYF. DNA for the CDR3: TGTGCCAGCAACAGCCCCGGGGCCAAAAACATTCAGTACTTC.

This chain joins TRBV18 and TRBJ1-6; TRBD1 agrees at 9 bases. The CDR3 sequence is 14 residues long. Germline CDR1 and CDR2: KGHSH and LQKENI. J lost 7 bases, V lost 2 bases, and 0 bases had no gene match. The CDR3 bases are TGTGCCAGCTCACCAGGGACAGGGAATTCACCCCTCCACTTT. It yields the protein CASSPGTGNSPLHF.